The present TCR beta chain was sequenced within a study of CD8+CD57+ T cells in acquired aplastic anemia. On the study more broadly: Isolated CD4+ and CD8+ cells, once sorted, yielded DNA averaging about 3.1 ug. The average read count for CD4+ cells in healthy donors was around 10 million.

It was genomic DNA that served as the template for profiling TCR beta VDJ and CDR3. Using its own MiXCR run on the reads, TCRdb lists one record per CDR3 protein. Of 150,000 to 200,000 distinct CDR3 sequences in the sample, roughly 40% were seen once. The V segment lost 0 bases and the J segment 3 bases; nucleotides outside the gene matches: 8. Germline-derived CDR1 and CDR2 are DFQATT and SNEGSKA (reference sequence). This CDR3 comprises 15 residues. General study results and limits: Any difference that existed in CD8+ Simpson's diversity between patients and controls was not significant.

About this clonotype: Its antigen remains unknown.

The chain uses TRBV20-1 and TRBJ2-7; 7 bases match TRBD2. The sequenced sample consisted of sorted CD4+, CD8+, or CD8+CD57+ T cells (not recorded which) from PBMCs. The TCR comes from a human donor in good health. The CDR3 region is CSARDAVGGNYEQYF. CDR3 bases: TGCAGTGCTAGAGATGCGGTGGGGGGGAACTACGAGCAGTACTTC.